One sample yielded the 25 T cell receptor beta chains listed below, sequenced in a study of identifying expanded T cells in peripheral blood. Produced via immunoSEQ multiplex PCR; TCRdb's table is partial and in-frame only. The repertoire holds approximately 85,000 clones, with around 90% as singletons. Sequencing was done on a sample of blood. Source of these receptors: a person aged 18 to 70 in good health.

This chain connects TRBV9 to TRBJ1-5; D gene ambiguous. Trimming took 7 bases from V and 10 from J, leaving 18 bases between them. Germline V gives CDR1 SGDLS, CDR2 YYNGEE. The CDR3 totals 13 residues. This CDR3 reads CASSAGYRAPQHF. CDR3 DNA sequence: TGTGCCAGCTCGGCGGGATATAGGGCCCCCCAGCATTTT.

This sequence joins TRBV6-1 and TRBJ1-6; D not resolved. V was cut by 1 base and J by 10 bases, with 8 bases left in between. The length of the CDR3 is 13 residues. The germline V gene has CDR1 MNHNS and CDR2 SASEGT. DNA for the CDR3: TGTGCCAGCAGTGAAGTGGTGGGGTCACCCCTCCACTTT. Protein product: CASSEVVGSPLHF.

The chain carries TRBV6-5 and TRBJ1-5, with 9 bases aligning to TRBD1. The ends lost 6 bases at V and 1 base at J; junction bases unmatched: 4. This CDR3 has 15 amino acids. The V gene's germline CDR1 is MNHEY and CDR2 SVGAGI. CDR3 bases: TGTGCCAGCAGACAGGGGGCGCACAGCAATCAGCCCCAGCATTTT. This translates into CASRQGAHSNQPQHF.

The CDR3 loop reads CASSFTGGPGNTIYF. For the CDR3, the DNA is TGTGCCAGCAGCTTTACGGGGGGGCCAGGAAACACCATATATTTT. The J gene is TRBJ1-3, the V gene TRBV5-6, with D perhaps matching TRBD1 (6 bases). The CDR3 runs to 15 residues. CDR1 and CDR2 (germline): SGHDT, YYEEEE. V dropped 2 bases and J dropped 4 bases, with 13 bases sitting between them.

J is TRBJ2-7 and V is TRBV7-2, with 7 bases identical to TRBD1. V lost 3 bases and J lost 0; bases outside the gene matches: 5. CDR1 is SGHTA and CDR2 is FQGNSA in the germline V gene. CDR3 length equals 15 residues. The CDR3 DNA reads as TGTGCCAGCAGCTTTCAGGACAGGCTCTCCTACGAGCAGTACTTC. It translates to CASSFQDRLSYEQYF.

The chain recombines TRBV4-3 with TRBJ2-3; TRBD2 matches at 9 bases. CDR1 and CDR2 (germline): LGHNA, YSLEER. This CDR3 region has 20 residues. J gave up 0 bases and V 3 bases, and 16 bases lay outside the gene matches. CDR3 DNA sequence: TGCGCCAGCAGCCATGCCCCCCTAGCGGGGAGGACATCTAGCACAGATACGCAGTATTTT. It codes for CASSHAPLAGRTSSTDTQYF.

The chain couples TRBV4-1 to TRBJ2-5; D is tentatively TRBD1 or TRBD2 (5 bases each). Germline CDR1 and CDR2: MGHRA and YSYEKL. V was shortened by 1 base and J by 4 bases, with 28 bases between the two germline ends. The CDR3 has 20 residues. The CDR3 nucleotides are TGCGCCAGCAGCCAAGTATTGGGTCCAGGTCGGGCTTTTGGGGGAGAGACCCAGTACTTC. It specifies CASSQVLGPGRAFGGETQYF.

The rearrangement joins TRBV30 to TRBJ1-1; D is ambiguous. V shed 0 bases and J shed 5 bases, with 10 bases lying between them. This CDR3 has 13 amino acids. In germline, CDR1 is GTSNPN, CDR2 SVGIG (reference sequence). CDR3 sequence: CAWSVLGLTEAFF. The CDR3 DNA sequence: TGTGCCTGGAGTGTATTAGGACTTACTGAAGCTTTCTTT.

V usage is TRBV2 and J usage is TRBJ2-2; 8 nucleotides match TRBD2. CDR3 length: 15 residues. The V gene end was trimmed by 8 bases and the J gene end by 5 bases; junction bases not matched to a gene: 10. Germline V gene data show CDR1 as SNHLY and CDR2 as FYNNEI. The CDR3 DNA sequence: TGTGCCAGCCTACTCGAGAGCGGGGGTACCGGGGAGCTGTTTTTT. This gives the protein CASLLESGGTGELFF.

The chain couples TRBV4-3 to TRBJ2-7; possibly TRBD1 for D (6 bases). CDR1 LGHNA and CDR2 YSLEER come from the germline V gene. This CDR3 has 15 amino acids. The V end lost 2 bases, the J end lost 3 bases, and 14 bases lay between the germline ends. The CDR3: CASSQTQGPSYEQYF. CDR3 DNA sequence: TGCGCCAGCAGCCAAACACAGGGCCCAAGCTACGAGCAGTACTTC.

V usage is TRBV2 and J usage is TRBJ2-2, with 9 bases identical to TRBD1. The trim removed 9 bases at V and 5 bases at J, leaving 10 bases unmatched. Germline V gene data show CDR1 as SNHLY and CDR2 as FYNNEI. The CDR3 loop spans 15 amino acids. The CDR3 is CASGGQGFWTGELFF. DNA for the CDR3: TGTGCCAGTGGGGGACAGGGTTTTTGGACCGGGGAGCTGTTTTTT.

The chain combines TRBV6-1 with TRBJ1-5; D gene ambiguous. Germline CDR1 and CDR2: MNHNS and SASEGT. Trimming shortened V by 2 bases and J by 5 bases, and 10 bases separated the two germline ends. The length of the CDR3 is 14 residues. The CDR3 nucleotides are TGTGCCAGCAGTGAAAACGGCAGAGATCAGCCCCAGCATTTT. Its translation is CASSENGRDQPQHF.

This chain joins TRBV7-2 and TRBJ2-3, with 8 bases lining up with TRBD2. CDR3 length: 14 amino acids. The ends lost 6 bases at V and 5 bases at J; junction bases unmatched: 7. Germline loops: CDR1 SGHTA, CDR2 FQGNSA. The CDR3 DNA reads as TGTGCCAGCAGAAAGCGGGGGAACCGAGATACGCAGTATTTT. Translated: CASRKRGNRDTQYF.

V and J are TRBV11-2 and TRBJ2-3; D gene unclear. The CDR3 runs 17 residues. Germline CDR1 is SGHAT and CDR2 is FQNNGV. Deletions cut 2 bases from V and 1 base from J, with 16 bases between. The CDR3, as DNA: TGTGCCAGCAGCTTATCCTGGCTTGATAGCCGCACAGATACGCAGTATTTT. Its protein product is CASSLSWLDSRTDTQYF.

The CDR3 spells CAIRGQGRDEQYF. The CDR3 DNA reads as TGTGCCATCAGGGGTCAGGGCAGGGACGAGCAGTACTTC. This sequence joins TRBV10-3 and TRBJ2-7, with D possibly matching TRBD1 (5 bases). V dropped 6 bases and J dropped 5 bases, with 14 bases sitting between them. The germline CDR1 and CDR2 sequences are ENHRY and SYGVKD. The CDR3 contains 13 residues.

V and J are TRBV5-6 and TRBJ1-2; D not resolved. The germline V gene encodes CDR1 SGHDT and CDR2 YYEEEE. The length of the CDR3 is 15 residues. The germline V and J ends were trimmed by 0 bases and 3 bases, with 12 bases remaining between them. CDR3 amino acids: CASSLATPVDYGYTF. The CDR3, as DNA: TGTGCCAGCAGCTTGGCTACCCCGGTAGACTATGGCTACACCTTC.

The chain links TRBV5-4 to TRBJ2-5, with D unresolved. The V gene lost 0 bases and the J gene lost 2 bases, with 11 bases spanning the gap. This CDR3 has 15 residues. CDR1 is SGHNT, CDR2 YYREEE, per germline (reference sequence). CDR3 bases: TGTGCCAGCAGCTTGGCCGCAACTCAACAAGAGACCCAGTACTTC. It encodes CASSLAATQQETQYF.

CDR3 sequence (DNA): TGTGCCAGCAGTCTCCCGGACTGGGATCAAGAGACCCAGTACTTC. Translated, it gives CASSLPDWDQETQYF. The chain uses TRBV6-4 and TRBJ2-5; D is possibly TRBD2 (5 bases). Germline loops: CDR1 MRHNA, CDR2 SNTAGT. This CDR3 contains 15 residues. The V end lost 5 bases, the J end lost 2 bases, and 15 bases lay between the germline ends.

This chain uses TRBV6-6 with TRBJ1-5; D is uncertain. From germline, CDR1 is MNHNY and CDR2 SVGAGI (reference sequence). The V end was cut by 4 bases, the J end by 0 bases, with 4 bases between. The CDR3 sequence is 13 residues long. The DNA for the CDR3 is TGTGCCAGCAGTTTTAATAGCAATCAGCCCCAGCATTTT. Translating gives CASSFNSNQPQHF.

This chain uses TRBV7-2 with TRBJ2-1, with 8 bases matching TRBD2. The germline CDR1 and CDR2 sequences are SGHTA and FQGNSA. Trimming took 3 bases from V and 6 from J; bases not matched to a gene: 16. CDR3 size: 18 residues. CDR3 residues: CASSLTVRGGTKVNEQFF. CDR3 coding DNA: TGTGCCAGCAGCTTGACCGTGCGCGGGGGGACGAAAGTCAATGAGCAGTTCTTC.

This clone was observed a few times. The chain carries TRBV7-9 and TRBJ1-6; possible D gene TRBD1, 6 bases. V lost 1 base to trimming and J lost 8 bases, with 12 bases between them. Per germline, CDR1 SEHNR and CDR2 FQNEAQ (reference sequence). CDR3 length: 15 residues. The CDR3 is CASSLGQHRDSPLHF. The CDR3 DNA follows: TGTGCCAGCAGCTTAGGACAGCACAGGGATTCACCCCTCCACTTT.

The chain combines TRBV19 with TRBJ2-5, with 7 bases that match TRBD1. Germline lookup yields CDR1 LNHDA and CDR2 SQIVND (reference sequence). The V and J ends lost 6 bases and 5 bases, in that order; junction bases with no gene match: 12. There are 15 residues in the CDR3. CDR3 loop: CASRLTGYLVETQYF. CDR3 DNA sequence: TGTGCCAGTAGGCTGACAGGGTACTTAGTGGAGACCCAGTACTTC.

V and J are TRBV7-9 and TRBJ1-4; the D gene is possibly TRBD1 (5 bases). Germline CDR1 is SEHNR and CDR2 is FQNEAQ (reference sequence). V was clipped by 4 bases and J by 6 bases, with 12 bases between them. The CDR3 length is 14 residues. For the CDR3, the DNA is TGTGCCAGCAGCTGGGGGGTTCGAGATGAAAAACTGTTTTTT. Translating gives CASSWGVRDEKLFF.

The chain recombines TRBV5-6 with TRBJ2-2; no definite D call. V shed 2 bases and J shed 2 bases, with 4 bases lying between them. CDR1 and CDR2 (germline): SGHDT, YYEEEE. CDR3 length: 13 amino acids. The CDR3 nucleotides are TGTGCCAGCAGCTTCCCAAACACCGGGGAGCTGTTTTTT. Protein sequence: CASSFPNTGELFF.

The chain uses TRBV2 and TRBJ1-3, with D hard to call. The V and J ends lost 8 bases and 4 bases respectively, with 12 bases between them. The germline gives CDR1 SNHLY, CDR2 FYNNEI. The CDR3 length is 13 residues. The DNA for the CDR3 is TGTGCCAGCCTCCGAACAGTAGGAAACACCATATATTTT. Translating it yields CASLRTVGNTIYF.